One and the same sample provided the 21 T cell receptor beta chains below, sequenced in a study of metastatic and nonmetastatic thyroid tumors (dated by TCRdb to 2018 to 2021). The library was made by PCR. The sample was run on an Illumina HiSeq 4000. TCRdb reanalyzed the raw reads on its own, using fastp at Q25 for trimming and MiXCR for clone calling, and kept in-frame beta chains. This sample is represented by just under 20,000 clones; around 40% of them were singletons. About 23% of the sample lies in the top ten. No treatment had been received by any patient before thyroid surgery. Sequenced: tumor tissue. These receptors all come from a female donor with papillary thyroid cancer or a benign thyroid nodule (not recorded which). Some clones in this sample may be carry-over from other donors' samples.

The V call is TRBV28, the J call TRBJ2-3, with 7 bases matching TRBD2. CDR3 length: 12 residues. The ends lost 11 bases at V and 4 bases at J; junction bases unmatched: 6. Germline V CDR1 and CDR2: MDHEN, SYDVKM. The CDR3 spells CALGGDADTQYF. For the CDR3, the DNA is TGTGCCCTTGGGGGGGACGCAGATACGCAGTATTTT. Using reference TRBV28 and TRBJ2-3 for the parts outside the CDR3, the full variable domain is DVKVTQSSRYLVKRTGEKVFLECVQDMDHENMFWYRQDPGLGLRLIYFSYDVKMKEKGDIPEGYSVSREKKERFSLILESASTNQTSMYLCALGGDADTQYFGPGTRLTVL.

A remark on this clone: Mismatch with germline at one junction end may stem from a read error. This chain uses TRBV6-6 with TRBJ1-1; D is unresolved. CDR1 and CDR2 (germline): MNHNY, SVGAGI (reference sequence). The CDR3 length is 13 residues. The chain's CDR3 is CASSYSPSTEAFF. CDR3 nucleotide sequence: TGTGCCAGCAGCTACTCCCCAAGCACTGAAGCTTTCTTT.

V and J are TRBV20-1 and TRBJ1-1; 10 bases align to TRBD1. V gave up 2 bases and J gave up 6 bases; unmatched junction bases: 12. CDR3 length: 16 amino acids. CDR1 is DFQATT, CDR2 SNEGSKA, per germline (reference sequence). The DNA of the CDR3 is TGCAGTGCTAGATCTCCTTGGGGACAGGGGAAGGCTGAAGCTTTCTTT. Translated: CSARSPWGQGKAEAFF.

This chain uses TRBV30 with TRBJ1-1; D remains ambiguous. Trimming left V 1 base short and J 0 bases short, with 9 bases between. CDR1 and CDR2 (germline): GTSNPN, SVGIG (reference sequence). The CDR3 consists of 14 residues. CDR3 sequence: CAWSGVWVNTEAFF. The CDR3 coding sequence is TGTGCCTGGAGTGGGGTTTGGGTGAACACTGAAGCTTTCTTT.

The CDR3 sequence is CASQRGPANYGYTF. CDR3 DNA: TGTGCCTCCCAAAGGGGGCCGGCTAACTATGGCTACACCTTC. This rearrangement joins TRBV30 to TRBJ1-2, with 7 bases matching TRBD1. The trim removed 7 bases at V and 0 bases at J, leaving 8 bases unmatched. The CDR3 is made up of 14 amino acids. Germline CDR1 is GTSNPN and CDR2 is SVGIG (reference sequence).

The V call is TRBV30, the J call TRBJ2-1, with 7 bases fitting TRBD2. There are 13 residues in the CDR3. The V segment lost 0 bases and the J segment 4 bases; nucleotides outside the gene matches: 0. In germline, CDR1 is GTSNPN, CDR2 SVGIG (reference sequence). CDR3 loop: CAWSVSGYNEQFF. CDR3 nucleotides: TGTGCCTGGAGTGTTAGCGGGTACAATGAGCAGTTCTTC.

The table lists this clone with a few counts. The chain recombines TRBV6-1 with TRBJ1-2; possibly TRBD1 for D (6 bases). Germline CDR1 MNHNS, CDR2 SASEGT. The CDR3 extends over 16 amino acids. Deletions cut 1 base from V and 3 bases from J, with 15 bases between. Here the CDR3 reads CASSEGGGGGYYGYTF. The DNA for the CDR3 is TGTGCCAGCAGTGAAGGAGGGGGAGGAGGCTACTATGGCTACACCTTC.

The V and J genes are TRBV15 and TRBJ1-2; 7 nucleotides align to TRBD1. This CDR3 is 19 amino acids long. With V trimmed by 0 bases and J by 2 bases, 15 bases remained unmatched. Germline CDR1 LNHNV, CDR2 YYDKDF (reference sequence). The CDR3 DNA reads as TGTGCCACCAGCAGAGACCAGCCGATCTCAGGGGGGGAAAACTATGGCTACACCTTC. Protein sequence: CATSRDQPISGGENYGYTF.

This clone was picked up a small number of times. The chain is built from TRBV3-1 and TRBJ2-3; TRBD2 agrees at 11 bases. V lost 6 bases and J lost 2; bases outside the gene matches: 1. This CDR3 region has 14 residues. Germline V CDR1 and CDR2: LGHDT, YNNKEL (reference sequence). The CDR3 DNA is TGTGCCAGCAGGACTAGCGGGGACACAGATACGCAGTATTTT. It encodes CASRTSGDTDTQYF.

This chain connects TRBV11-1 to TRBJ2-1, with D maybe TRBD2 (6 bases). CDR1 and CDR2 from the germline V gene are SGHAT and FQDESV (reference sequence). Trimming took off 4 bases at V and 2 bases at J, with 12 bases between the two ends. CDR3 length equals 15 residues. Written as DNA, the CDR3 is TGTGCCAGCAGCTGCAGGGACTGGGCCTACAATGAGCAGTTCTTC. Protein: CASSCRDWAYNEQFF. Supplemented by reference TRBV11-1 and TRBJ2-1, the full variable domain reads EAEVAQSPRYKITEKSQAVAFWCDPISGHATLYWYRQILGQGPELLVQFQDESVVDDSQLPKDRFSAERLKGVDSTLKIQPAELGDSAMYLCASSCRDWAYNEQFFGPGTRLTVL.

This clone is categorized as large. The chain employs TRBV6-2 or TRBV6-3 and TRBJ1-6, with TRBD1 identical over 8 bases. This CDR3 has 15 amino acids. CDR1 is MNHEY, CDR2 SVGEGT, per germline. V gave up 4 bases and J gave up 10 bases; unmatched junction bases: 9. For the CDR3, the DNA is TGTGCCAGCAGTTCCTCGGACAGGGAGAGCTCACCCCTCCACTTT. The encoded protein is CASSSSDRESSPLHF.

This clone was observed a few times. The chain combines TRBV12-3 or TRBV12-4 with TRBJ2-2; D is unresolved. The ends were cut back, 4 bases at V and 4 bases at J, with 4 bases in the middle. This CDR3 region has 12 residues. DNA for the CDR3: TGTGCCAGCAGTTCCAGCACCGGGGAGCTGTTTTTT. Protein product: CASSSSTGELFF.

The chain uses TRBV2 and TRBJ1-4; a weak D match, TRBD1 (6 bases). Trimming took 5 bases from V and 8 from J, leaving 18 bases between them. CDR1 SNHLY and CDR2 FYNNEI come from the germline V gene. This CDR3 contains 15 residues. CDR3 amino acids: CASSPLEGGSEKLFF. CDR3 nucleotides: TGTGCCAGCAGTCCCTTGGAAGGGGGTTCGGAAAAACTGTTTTTT.

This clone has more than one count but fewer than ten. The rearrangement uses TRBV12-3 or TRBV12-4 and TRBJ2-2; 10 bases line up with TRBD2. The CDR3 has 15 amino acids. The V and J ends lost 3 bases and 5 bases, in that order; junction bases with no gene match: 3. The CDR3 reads CASSLSSGGTGELFF. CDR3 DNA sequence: TGTGCCAGCAGTTTGAGTAGCGGGGGGACCGGGGAGCTGTTTTTT.

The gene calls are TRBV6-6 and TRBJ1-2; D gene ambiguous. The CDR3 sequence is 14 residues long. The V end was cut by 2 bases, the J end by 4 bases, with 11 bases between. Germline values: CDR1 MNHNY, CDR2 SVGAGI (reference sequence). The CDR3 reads CASSYAGSRYGYTF. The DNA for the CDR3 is TGTGCCAGCAGTTACGCGGGATCTCGCTATGGCTACACCTTC.

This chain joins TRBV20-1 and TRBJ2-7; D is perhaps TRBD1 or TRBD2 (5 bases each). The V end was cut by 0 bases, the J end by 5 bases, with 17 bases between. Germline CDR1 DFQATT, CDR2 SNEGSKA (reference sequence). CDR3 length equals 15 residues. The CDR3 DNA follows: TGCAGTGCTAGAGATCCCGGGGCGATGGTGGACGAGCAGTACTTC. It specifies CSARDPGAMVDEQYF.

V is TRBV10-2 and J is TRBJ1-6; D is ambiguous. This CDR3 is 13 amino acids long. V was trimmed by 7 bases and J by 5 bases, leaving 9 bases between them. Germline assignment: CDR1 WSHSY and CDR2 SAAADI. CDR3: CASIRSDNSPLHF. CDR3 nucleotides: TGCGCCAGCATACGGTCCGATAATTCACCCCTCCACTTT.

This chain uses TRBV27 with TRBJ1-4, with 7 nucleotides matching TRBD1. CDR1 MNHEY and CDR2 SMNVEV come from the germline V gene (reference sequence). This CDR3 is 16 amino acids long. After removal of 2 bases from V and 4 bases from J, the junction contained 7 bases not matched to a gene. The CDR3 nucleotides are TGTGCCAGCAGTTTACTCCCGGGACAGTATAATGAAAAACTGTTTTTT. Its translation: CASSLLPGQYNEKLFF.

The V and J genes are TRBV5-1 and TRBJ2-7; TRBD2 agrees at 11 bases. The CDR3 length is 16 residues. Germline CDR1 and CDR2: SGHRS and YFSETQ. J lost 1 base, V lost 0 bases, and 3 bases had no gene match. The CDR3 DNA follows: TGCGCCAGCAGCTTGGCGACTAGCGGGACATCCTACGAGCAGTACTTC. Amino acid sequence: CASSLATSGTSYEQYF.

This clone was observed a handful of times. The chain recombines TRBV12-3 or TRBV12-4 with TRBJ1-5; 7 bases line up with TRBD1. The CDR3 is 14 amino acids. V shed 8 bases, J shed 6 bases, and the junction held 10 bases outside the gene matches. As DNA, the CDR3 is TGTGCCAGCTCTACCGGAGGGGGCCCTCAGCCCCAGCATTTT. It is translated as CASSTGGGPQPQHF.

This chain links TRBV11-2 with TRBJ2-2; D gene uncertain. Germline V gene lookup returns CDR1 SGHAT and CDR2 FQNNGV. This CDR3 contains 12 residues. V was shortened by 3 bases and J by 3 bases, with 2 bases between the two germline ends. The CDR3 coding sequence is TGTGCCAGCAGCTTTGACACCGGGGAGCTGTTTTTT. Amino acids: CASSFDTGELFF.